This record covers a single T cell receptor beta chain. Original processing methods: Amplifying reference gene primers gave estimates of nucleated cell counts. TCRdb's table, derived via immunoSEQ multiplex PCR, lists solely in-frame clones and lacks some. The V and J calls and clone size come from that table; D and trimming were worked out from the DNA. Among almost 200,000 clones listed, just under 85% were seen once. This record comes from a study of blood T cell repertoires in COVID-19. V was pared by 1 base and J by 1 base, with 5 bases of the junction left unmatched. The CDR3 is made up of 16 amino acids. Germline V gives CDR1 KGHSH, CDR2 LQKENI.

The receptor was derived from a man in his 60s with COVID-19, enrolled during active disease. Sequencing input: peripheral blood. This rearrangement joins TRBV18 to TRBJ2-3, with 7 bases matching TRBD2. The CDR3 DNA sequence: TGTGCCAGCTCACCACAGGGCGGGAGTGGCACAGATACGCAGTATTTT. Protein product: CASSPQGGSGTDTQYF.